The 27 T cell receptor beta chains given below trace back to one sample, sequenced in a study of shared clonotypes between healthy human individuals. Sequencing was performed with immunoSEQ multiplex PCR; in TCRdb, only in-frame clones are kept and a portion is missing. Found here are 500,000 or so clones, approximately 95% of them singletons; the top ten hold around 0.067%. Sequencing was performed on naive CD4+ T cells sorted from blood. Subset here: CD45RA+ positively selected. These receptors were collected from a woman aged 25 to 39 in good health.

This clone was picked up one time. The chain employs TRBV27 and TRBJ1-6; TRBD1 matches at 7 bases. V trimming: 6 bases; J trimming: 5 bases; junction bases outside the gene matches: 4. The germline V gene has CDR1 MNHEY and CDR2 SMNVEV (reference sequence). The CDR3 has 14 residues. The CDR3 sequence: CASRYGQDNSPLHF. The CDR3 coding sequence is TGTGCCAGCAGATACGGACAGGATAATTCACCCCTCCACTTT.

The gene calls are TRBV28 and TRBJ1-3; perhaps TRBD1 as D (5 bases). The V and J ends lost 6 bases and 0 bases respectively, with 15 bases between them. Germline CDR1 MDHEN, CDR2 SYDVKM. The CDR3 consists of 16 residues. This CDR3 reads CASRRDFFSSGNTIYF. Here the CDR3 DNA reads TGTGCCAGCAGACGGGACTTCTTCTCCTCTGGAAACACCATATATTTT.

V usage is TRBV5-1 and J usage is TRBJ2-2; 8 bases fit TRBD1. Germline lookup yields CDR1 SGHRS and CDR2 YFSETQ. The CDR3 runs 15 residues. J lost 0 bases, V lost 6 bases, and 4 bases had no gene match. Written as DNA, the CDR3 is TGCGCCAGCACCCAGGGGGCTACGAACACCGGGGAGCTGTTTTTT. This codes for CASTQGATNTGELFF.

The J gene is TRBJ2-1, the V gene TRBV14, with 8 bases fitting TRBD2. Germline assignment: CDR1 SGHDN and CDR2 FVKESK. The CDR3 contains 15 residues. The V and J ends lost 5 bases and 4 bases, in that order; junction bases with no gene match: 7. The CDR3 DNA reads as TGTGCCAGCAGCAGGAAGGGACTAGATTACAATGAGCAGTTCTTC. Protein product: CASSRKGLDYNEQFF. Using reference TRBV14 and TRBJ2-1 for the parts outside the CDR3, the full variable domain is EAGVTQFPSHSVIEKGQTVTLRCDPISGHDNLYWYRRVMGKEIKFLLHFVKESKQDESGMPNNRFLAERTGGTYSTLKVQPAELEDSGVYFCASSRKGLDYNEQFFGPGTRLTVL.

The chain recombines TRBV4-1 with TRBJ2-7; TRBD1 might be the D (5 bases). The V end was cut by 3 bases, the J end by 0 bases, with 15 bases between. CDR1 and CDR2 from the germline V gene are MGHRA and YSYEKL. This CDR3 spans 16 amino acids. The CDR3: CASSHPDSQSSYEQYF. Written as DNA, the CDR3 is TGCGCCAGCAGCCACCCCGACAGCCAGAGCTCCTACGAGCAGTACTTC.

The genes are TRBV28 and TRBJ2-5; D possibly corresponds to TRBD1 (6 bases). This CDR3 comprises 14 residues. In germline, CDR1 is MDHEN, CDR2 SYDVKM. V was shortened by 4 bases and J by 4 bases, with 13 bases between the two germline ends. Written as DNA, the CDR3 is TGTGCCAGCAGTTCAGGGGAGCCGAGAGAGACCCAGTACTTC. Translation gives CASSSGEPRETQYF.

V usage is TRBV19 and J usage is TRBJ1-5; possible D gene TRBD1, 6 bases. CDR1 LNHDA and CDR2 SQIVND come from the germline V gene (reference sequence). CDR3 length equals 12 residues. The ends were cut back, 9 bases at V and 8 bases at J, with 14 bases in the middle. CDR3 amino acids: CASQGGVEPQHF. The CDR3, as DNA: TGTGCCAGCCAAGGGGGAGTAGAGCCCCAGCATTTT.

This clone has only one observation. This chain joins TRBV23-1 and TRBJ2-7; 12 nucleotides agree with TRBD2. TRBV23-1 is treated as an ORF (open reading frame) with a function not yet certain. The length of the CDR3 is 16 residues. Losses at the gene ends were 6 bases for V and 3 bases for J; bases not matched to a gene: 9. In DNA form, the CDR3 reads TGCGCCAGCAGGGTAGGCACTAGCGGGAGGTTCTACGAGCAGTACTTC. Protein: CASRVGTSGRFYEQYF.

This clone has just one count. This sequence joins TRBV11-2 and TRBJ2-7; D is unresolved. The CDR3 is 14 residues long. The germline V gene has CDR1 SGHAT and CDR2 FQNNGV. Trimming removed 5 bases from V and 2 bases from J, with 13 bases in between. CDR3 in DNA: TGTGCCAGCAGCCTAACGTTAGAAGCCTACGAGCAGTACTTC. It yields the protein CASSLTLEAYEQYF.

J is TRBJ1-1 and V is TRBV28, with a possible D match to TRBD1 (6 bases). The germline V and J ends were trimmed by 3 bases and 5 bases, with 16 bases remaining between them. This CDR3 contains 15 residues. Germline V gene sequence: CDR1 MDHEN, CDR2 SYDVKM. The CDR3 region has the DNA TGTGCCAGCAGTTTGGGAGGGGGGGCCTGGACTGAAGCTTTCTTT. Translation gives CASSLGGGAWTEAFF.

This sequence joins TRBV30 and TRBJ2-1; 11 positions agree with TRBD2. J gave up 6 bases and V 2 bases, and 6 bases lay outside the gene matches. Germline V gives CDR1 GTSNPN, CDR2 SVGIG (reference sequence). The CDR3 sequence is 15 residues long. CDR3 sequence reads: CAWSILAGVGNEQFF. The CDR3 region has the DNA TGTGCCTGGAGTATACTAGCGGGAGTTGGCAATGAGCAGTTCTTC.

The V and J genes are TRBV30 and TRBJ2-5; 10 bases line up with TRBD2. After removal of 0 bases from V and 5 bases from J, the junction contained 6 bases not matched to a gene. This CDR3 region has 15 residues. Germline V gene data show CDR1 as GTSNPN and CDR2 as SVGIG (reference sequence). The DNA of the CDR3 is TGTGCCTGGAGTGTTAGTCTAGCGGGAGCCGAGACCCAGTACTTC. It codes for CAWSVSLAGAETQYF.

The V gene is TRBV23-1, the J gene TRBJ2-7; TRBD2 might be the D (6 bases). TRBV23-1 is marked as an open reading frame, function uncertain. The CDR3 runs 13 residues. V lost 7 bases, J lost 6 bases, and 16 bases lay in between. CDR3 protein: CASTQPVSGEQYF. The CDR3 DNA sequence: TGCGCCAGCACACAACCTGTTAGCGGCGAGCAGTACTTC.

The rearrangement links TRBV6-4 to TRBJ2-1, with 12 nucleotides matching TRBD2. The CDR3 totals 17 residues. The trim removed 6 bases at V and 9 bases at J, leaving 15 bases unmatched. The germline gives CDR1 MRHNA, CDR2 SNTAGT. The CDR3 DNA is TGTGCCAGCAGCGCCTTTAGTCTAGCGGGAGGGCGAGGTGAGCAGTTCTTC. Protein: CASSAFSLAGGRGEQFF.

The V and J genes are TRBV4-2 and TRBJ2-6; 10 bases agree with TRBD1. Germline V gives CDR1 LGHNA, CDR2 YNFKEQ. V was pared by 10 bases and J by 0 bases, with 6 bases of the junction left unmatched. The CDR3 spans 16 residues. CDR3 amino acids: CATGTGATSGANVLTF. The CDR3 DNA is TGTGCCACCGGGACAGGGGCTACCTCTGGGGCCAACGTCCTGACTTTC.

The genes are TRBV28 and TRBJ1-5, with a possible D match to TRBD1 (5 bases). Deletions cut 8 bases from V and 8 bases from J, with 13 bases between. The CDR3 sequence is 12 residues long. From germline, CDR1 is MDHEN and CDR2 SYDVKM. The CDR3 sequence: CASGGLREPQHF. The CDR3 bases are TGTGCCAGCGGGGGGTTGAGGGAGCCCCAGCATTTT.

The rearrangement links TRBV9 to TRBJ2-2, with unresolved D. Germline V lookup: CDR1 SGDLS, CDR2 YYNGEE. The V gene lost 4 bases and the J gene lost 1 base, with 8 bases spanning the gap. The CDR3 extends over 14 amino acids. The chain's CDR3 is CASSQVLNTGELFF. In nucleotides, the CDR3 is TGTGCCAGCAGCCAGGTCCTGAACACCGGGGAGCTGTTTTTT.

The chain has TRBV6-1 and TRBJ2-1, with a tentative D call TRBD2 (5 bases). This CDR3 has 15 amino acids. CDR1 and CDR2 (germline): MNHNS, SASEGT. Trimming took off 6 bases at V and 5 bases at J, with 17 bases between the two ends. CDR3 in amino acids: CASRTLGSRDNEQFF. The CDR3 DNA follows: TGTGCCAGCAGAACTTTGGGGAGTCGTGACAATGAGCAGTTCTTC.

This chain links TRBV19 with TRBJ1-2; 7 nucleotides line up with TRBD1. The CDR3 runs to 14 residues. The germline V gene encodes CDR1 LNHDA and CDR2 SQIVND (reference sequence). V lost 4 bases to trimming and J lost 5 bases; unmatched junction nucleotides: 7. DNA of the CDR3: TGTGCCAGTAGTAGCGGGACAGCCTTATATGGCTACACCTTC. Its translation is CASSSGTALYGYTF.

V is TRBV5-6 and J is TRBJ2-7; the D is unclear. Germline CDR1 is SGHDT and CDR2 is YYEEEE. Deletions cut 4 bases from V and 1 base from J, with 9 bases between. The CDR3 sequence is 13 residues long. The CDR3 DNA reads as TGTGCCAGCAGCCTTAGGCGTTCCTACGAGCAGTACTTC. Translated: CASSLRRSYEQYF. The variable domain in full, with the rest retrieved from reference TRBV5-6 and TRBJ2-7, is DAGVTQSPTHLIKTRGQQVTLRCSPKSGHDTVSWYQQALGQGPQFIFQYYEEEERQRGNFPDRFSGHQFPNYSSELNVNALLLGDSALYLCASSLRRSYEQYFGPGTRLTVT.

The chain has TRBV18 and TRBJ2-5, with 11 bases lining up with TRBD2. CDR3 length: 17 amino acids. J lost 5 bases, V lost 3 bases, and 11 bases had no gene match. Looked up from germline, CDR1 is KGHSH and CDR2 is LQKENI. CDR3 amino acids: CASSPRTSGSLGETQYF. The CDR3 nucleotides read TGTGCCAGCTCACCCAGGACTAGCGGGTCCCTCGGGGAGACCCAGTACTTC.

This clone was picked up one time. The J gene is TRBJ2-1, the V gene TRBV9, with D possibly called TRBD1 or TRBD2 (6 bases each). Trimming shortened V by 5 bases and J by 4 bases, and 16 bases separated the two germline ends. CDR1 is SGDLS, CDR2 YYNGEE, per germline. This CDR3 has 15 amino acids. CDR3 bases: TGTGCCAGCAGTCCTAGACAGGACTATTACAATGAGCAGTTCTTC. Protein product: CASSPRQDYYNEQFF.

The chain couples TRBV19 to TRBJ2-3, with D unclear. Germline CDR1 and CDR2: LNHDA and SQIVND (reference sequence). This CDR3 comprises 14 residues. Deletions cut 5 bases from V and 4 bases from J, with 13 bases between. The CDR3, as DNA: TGTGCCAGTAGTTGGGCACAAGGTTCAGATACGCAGTATTTT. It yields the protein CASSWAQGSDTQYF.

This clone has only one observation. The rearrangement joins TRBV28 to TRBJ2-7; D is possibly TRBD1 or TRBD2 (5 bases each). The CDR3 contains 15 residues. Looked up from germline, CDR1 is MDHEN and CDR2 is SYDVKM. The V gene lost 5 bases and the J gene lost 5 bases, with 19 bases spanning the gap. As DNA, the CDR3 is TGTGCCAGCAGTGCTCCTAAGGGGAGCGGCCACGAGCAGTACTTC. Translation: CASSAPKGSGHEQYF.

The chain is built from TRBV6-5 and TRBJ2-7, with 8 bases lining up with TRBD2. The length of the CDR3 is 14 residues. Trimming cost V 5 bases and J 3 bases; bases outside gene matches: 6. Germline loops: CDR1 MNHEY, CDR2 SVGAGI. CDR3 sequence (DNA): TGTGCCAGCAGTGCAGTAGCGGGGAGCTACGAGCAGTACTTC. Amino acid sequence: CASSAVAGSYEQYF.

The chain employs TRBV5-1 and TRBJ1-1; tentative D call: TRBD1 (5 bases). Germline-derived CDR1 and CDR2 are SGHRS and YFSETQ. Trimming took 6 bases from V and 1 from J, leaving 13 bases between them. The CDR3 loop spans 14 amino acids. The CDR3 protein is CASTPGTGNTEAFF. CDR3 in DNA: TGCGCCAGCACTCCAGGGACGGGGAACACTGAAGCTTTCTTT.

The CDR3 reads CASSPRAGDLETQYF. CDR3 bases: TGTGCCAGCAGCCCCCGTGCGGGAGATTTGGAGACCCAGTACTTC. The rearrangement links TRBV9 to TRBJ2-5, with TRBD2 identical over 7 bases. Germline-derived CDR1 and CDR2 are SGDLS and YYNGEE. Trimming at V came to 4 bases and at J to 5 bases, leaving 11 bases not matched to a gene. The CDR3 totals 15 residues.